The present T cell receptor (beta chain) was sequenced within a study of cytomegalovirus exposure and HLA in healthy donors. In the PCR, 60 Vbeta and 13 Jbeta primers were used. The table came from immunoSEQ multiplex PCR; TCRdb's copy has only in-frame clones and leaves some out. The sample has around 210,000 clones, and its top ten clones hold more than 0.95%. The CDR3 runs to 15 residues. The V segment lost 7 bases and the J segment 4 bases; nucleotides outside the gene matches: 9. Per germline, CDR1 WNHNN and CDR2 SYGVQD (reference sequence). The source is a girl between 2 and 10 years old in good health and CMV-seropositive. Sample: PBMCs. The chain combines TRBV10-1 with TRBJ2-1, with TRBD1 identical over 8 bases. CDR3 sequence: CASKNRDRSYNEQFF. CDR3 sequence (DNA): TGCGCCAGCAAAAATCGGGACAGGAGTTACAATGAGCAGTTCTTC.